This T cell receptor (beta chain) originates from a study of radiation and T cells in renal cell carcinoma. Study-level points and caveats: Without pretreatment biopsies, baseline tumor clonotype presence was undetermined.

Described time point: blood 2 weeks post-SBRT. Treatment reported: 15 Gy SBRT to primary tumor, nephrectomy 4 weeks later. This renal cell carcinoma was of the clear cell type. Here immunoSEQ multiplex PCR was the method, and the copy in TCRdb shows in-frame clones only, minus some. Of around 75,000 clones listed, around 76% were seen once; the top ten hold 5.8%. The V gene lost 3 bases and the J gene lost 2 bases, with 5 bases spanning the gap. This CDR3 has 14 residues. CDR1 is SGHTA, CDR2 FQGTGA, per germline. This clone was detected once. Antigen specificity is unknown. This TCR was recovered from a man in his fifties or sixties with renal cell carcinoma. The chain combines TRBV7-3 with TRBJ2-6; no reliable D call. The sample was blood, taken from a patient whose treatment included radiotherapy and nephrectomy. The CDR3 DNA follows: TGTGCCAGCAGCTTTCTCCCTGGGGCCAACGTCCTGACTTTC. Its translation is CASSFLPGANVLTF.